The following is a T cell receptor (beta chain) sequence with its context. Original handling: Cell counts per sample came from amplifying reference gene primers. The method was immunoSEQ multiplex PCR; TCRdb's version includes in-frame clones alone and lacks a portion of them. V and J calls plus clone size are reproduced from that table; the DNA served to infer D and trimming. The sample shows 250,000 or so clones, 84% of them seen only once. The CDR3 has 13 amino acids. Trimming took off 3 bases at V and 7 bases at J, with 10 bases between the two ends. These data come from a study of blood T cell repertoires in COVID-19. Study as a whole: Acute and convalescent COVID-19 samples came from the United States, Italy and Spain. PBMCs, B-cell-depleted T cells, or T cells were the source of the cDNA or gDNA that made up the material.

The sequence derives from a man between 60 and 70 years old with acute or convalescent COVID-19. The sequenced sample was peripheral blood. The chain recombines TRBV12-3 or TRBV12-4 with TRBJ1-5; D is ambiguous. In nucleotides, the CDR3 is TGTGCCAGCAGTTTCGGGGTTTGGCAGCCCCAGCATTTT. Its protein product is CASSFGVWQPQHF.